This T cell receptor beta chain emerged from a study of OX40 agonist ivuxolimab in advanced cancers. Study information: Across the patients, intravenous ivuxolimab was delivered every 2 weeks at 0.01 to 10 mg/kg. Study-level results: The CD4+ and CD8+ T cells in the blood had expanded clonally by week 6 at 0.1 to 3.0 mg/kg.

Using immunoSEQ multiplex PCR, the repertoire was profiled, and TCRdb retains in-frame clones only, with some absent. This sample yields some 46,000 clones, of which more than 80% are seen a single time; roughly 12% belongs to the top ten. This CDR3 region has 16 residues. V lost 1 base to trimming and J lost 4 bases; unmatched junction nucleotides: 8. Germline lookup yields CDR1 LGHNA and CDR2 YSLEER. Turning to this clone: Its matching antigen is unknown.

This chain connects TRBV4-3 to TRBJ2-3, with TRBD2 matching 7 bases. The receptor was derived from an adult with an advanced solid tumor such as melanoma, head and neck, liver or kidney cancer. The sample in question was CD4+ or CD8+ T cells sorted from blood, obtained in a trial of the OX40 agonist ivuxolimab. In nucleotides, the CDR3 is TGCGCCAGCAGCCAAGTGCTTGCGGGAGCGGCAGATACGCAGTATTTT. It codes for CASSQVLAGAADTQYF.